This T cell receptor beta chain was identified in a study of identical twins. This clonotype has more than one count but fewer than ten. Per the germline V gene, CDR1 is SGHRS and CDR2 is YFSETQ. Deletions cut 3 bases from V and 2 bases from J, with 14 bases between. The CDR3 is 15 residues long. One entry per CDR3 protein, called by TCRdb with MiXCR from the 5' RACE reads. There are approximately 280,000 distinct CDR3 sequences in the sample; approximately 8.5% occur only once, and less than 2.5% lies in the top ten. This same sample was also taken into another study, of yellow fever vaccine responses in identical twins.

The receptor comes from a woman younger than 35 in good health. V and J are TRBV5-1 and TRBJ2-5; tentative D call: TRBD2 (7 bases). What was sequenced was memory (CD45RO+) T cells sorted from blood. In DNA, the CDR3 is TGCGCCAGCAGCTCTCGGGGGGCCCAACAAGAGACCCAGTACTTC. Translating gives CASSSRGAQQETQYF.